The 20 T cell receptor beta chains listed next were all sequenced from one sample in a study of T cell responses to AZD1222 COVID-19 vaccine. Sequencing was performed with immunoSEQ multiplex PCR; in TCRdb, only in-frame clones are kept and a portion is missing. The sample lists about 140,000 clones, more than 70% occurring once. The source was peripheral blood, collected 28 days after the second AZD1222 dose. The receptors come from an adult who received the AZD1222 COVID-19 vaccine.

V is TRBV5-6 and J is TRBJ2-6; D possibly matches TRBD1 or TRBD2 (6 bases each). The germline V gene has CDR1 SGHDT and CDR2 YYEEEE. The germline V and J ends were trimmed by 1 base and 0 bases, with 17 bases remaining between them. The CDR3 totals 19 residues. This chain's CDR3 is CASSLSGAVFLSGANVLTF. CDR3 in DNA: TGTGCCAGCAGCTTGTCGGGGGCCGTTTTTCTCTCTGGGGCCAACGTCCTGACTTTC.

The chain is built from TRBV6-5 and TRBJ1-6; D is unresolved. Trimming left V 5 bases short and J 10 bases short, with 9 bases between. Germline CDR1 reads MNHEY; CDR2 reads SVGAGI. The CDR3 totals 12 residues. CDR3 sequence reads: CASSTNSSPLHF. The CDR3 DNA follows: TGTGCCAGCAGTACCAACTCCTCACCCCTCCACTTT.

The CDR3 here is CASSHPPGQGSGEQYF. CDR3 nucleotide sequence: TGTGCCAGCAGCCACCCACCGGGACAGGGTTCTGGTGAGCAGTACTTC. The V and J genes are TRBV3-1 (or the pseudogene TRBV3-2) and TRBJ2-7, with TRBD1 identical over 9 bases. V was pared by 3 bases and J by 7 bases, with 13 bases of the junction left unmatched. The CDR3 sequence is 16 residues long. The germline CDR1 and CDR2 sequences are LGHDT and YNNKEL (reference sequence).

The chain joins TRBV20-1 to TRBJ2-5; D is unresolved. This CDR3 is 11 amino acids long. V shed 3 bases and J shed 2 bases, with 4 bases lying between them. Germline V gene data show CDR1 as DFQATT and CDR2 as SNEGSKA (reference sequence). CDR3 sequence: CSASAQETQYF. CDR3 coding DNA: TGCAGTGCTAGCGCACAAGAGACCCAGTACTTC.

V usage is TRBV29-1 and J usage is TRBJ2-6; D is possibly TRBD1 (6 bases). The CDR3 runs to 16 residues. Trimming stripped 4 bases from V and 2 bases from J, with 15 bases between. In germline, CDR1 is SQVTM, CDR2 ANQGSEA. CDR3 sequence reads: CSVAGQSYPGANVLTF. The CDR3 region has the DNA TGCAGCGTTGCTGGACAGAGCTACCCTGGGGCCAACGTCCTGACTTTC.

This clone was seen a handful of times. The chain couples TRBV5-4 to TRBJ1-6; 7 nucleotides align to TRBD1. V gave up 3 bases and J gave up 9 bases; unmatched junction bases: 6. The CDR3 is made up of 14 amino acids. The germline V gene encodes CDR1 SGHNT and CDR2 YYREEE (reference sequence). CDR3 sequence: CASSSQGSGSPLHF. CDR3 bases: TGTGCCAGCAGCTCACAGGGGTCGGGTTCACCCCTCCACTTT.

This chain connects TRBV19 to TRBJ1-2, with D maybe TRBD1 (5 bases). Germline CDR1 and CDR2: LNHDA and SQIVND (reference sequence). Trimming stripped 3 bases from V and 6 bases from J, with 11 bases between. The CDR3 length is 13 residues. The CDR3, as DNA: TGTGCCAGTAGTATGAAATCAGGGAATGGCTACACCTTC. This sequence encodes CASSMKSGNGYTF.

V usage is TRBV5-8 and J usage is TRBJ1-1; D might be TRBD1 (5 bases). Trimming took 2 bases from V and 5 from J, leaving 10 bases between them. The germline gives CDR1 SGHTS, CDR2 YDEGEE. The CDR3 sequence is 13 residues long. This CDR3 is CASSFGGGTEAFF. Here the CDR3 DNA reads TGTGCCAGCAGCTTTGGCGGGGGGACTGAAGCTTTCTTT.

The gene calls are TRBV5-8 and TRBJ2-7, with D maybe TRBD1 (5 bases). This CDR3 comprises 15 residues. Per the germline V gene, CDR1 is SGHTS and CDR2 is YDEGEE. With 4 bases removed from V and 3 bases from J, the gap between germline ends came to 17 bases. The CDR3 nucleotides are TGTGCCAGCAGCCCGACAGTTCAAAGGTACTACGAGCAGTACTTC. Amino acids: CASSPTVQRYYEQYF.

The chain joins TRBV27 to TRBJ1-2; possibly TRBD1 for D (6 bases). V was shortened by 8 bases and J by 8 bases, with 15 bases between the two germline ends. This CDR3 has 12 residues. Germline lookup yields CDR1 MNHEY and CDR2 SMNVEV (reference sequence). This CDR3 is CASARQAGGYTF. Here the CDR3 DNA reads TGTGCCAGCGCTCGACAGGCAGGGGGCTACACCTTC.

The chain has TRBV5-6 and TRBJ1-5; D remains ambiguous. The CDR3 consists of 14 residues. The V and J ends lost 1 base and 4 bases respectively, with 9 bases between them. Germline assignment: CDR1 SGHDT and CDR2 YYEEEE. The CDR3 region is CASSLLVRNQPQHF. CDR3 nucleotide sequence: TGTGCCAGCAGCTTGTTGGTCAGAAATCAGCCCCAGCATTTT.

The CDR3 DNA is TGTGCCAGCAGTGAAAGAGCGGGGACAGGGGGTGAGCAGTACTTC. Translation gives CASSERAGTGGEQYF. The chain uses TRBV25-1 and TRBJ2-7; 11 positions agree with TRBD1. The CDR3 length is 15 residues. Trimming at V came to 2 bases and at J to 7 bases, leaving 7 bases not matched to a gene. CDR1 and CDR2 (germline): MGHDK, SYGVNS.

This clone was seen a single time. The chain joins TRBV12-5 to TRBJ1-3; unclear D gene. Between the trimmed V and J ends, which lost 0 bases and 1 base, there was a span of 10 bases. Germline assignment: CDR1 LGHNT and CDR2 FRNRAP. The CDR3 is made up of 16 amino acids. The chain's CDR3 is CASGLVEGFSGNTIYF. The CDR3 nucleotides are TGTGCTAGTGGTTTGGTCGAGGGCTTTTCTGGAAACACCATATATTTT.

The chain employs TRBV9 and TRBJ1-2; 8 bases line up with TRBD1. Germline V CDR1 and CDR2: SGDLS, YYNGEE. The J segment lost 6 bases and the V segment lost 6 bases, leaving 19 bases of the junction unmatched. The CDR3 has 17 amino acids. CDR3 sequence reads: CASTRGEGDRPGHGYTF. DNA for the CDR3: TGTGCCAGCACCAGAGGTGAGGGGGACAGGCCGGGACATGGCTACACCTTC. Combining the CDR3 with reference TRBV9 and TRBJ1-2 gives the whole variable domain DSGVTQTPKHLITATGQRVTLRCSPRSGDLSVYWYQQSLDQGLQFLIQYYNGEERAKGNILERFSAQQFPDLHSELNLSSLELGDSALYFCASTRGEGDRPGHGYTFGSGTRLTVV.

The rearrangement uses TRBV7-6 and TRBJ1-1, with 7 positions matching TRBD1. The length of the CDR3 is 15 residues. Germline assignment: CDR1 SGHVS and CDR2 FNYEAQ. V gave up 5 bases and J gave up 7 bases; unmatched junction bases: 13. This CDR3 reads CASSRDRDSSDEAFF. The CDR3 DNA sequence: TGTGCCAGCAGCCGTGACCGGGACAGCTCCGATGAAGCTTTCTTT.

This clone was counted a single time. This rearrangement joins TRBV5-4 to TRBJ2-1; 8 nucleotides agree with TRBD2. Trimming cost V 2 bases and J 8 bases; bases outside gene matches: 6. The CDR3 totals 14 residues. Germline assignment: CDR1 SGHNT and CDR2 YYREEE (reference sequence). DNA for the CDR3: TGTGCCAGCAGCTTCGGGGGGGGGACTGATGAGCAGTTCTTC. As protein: CASSFGGGTDEQFF.

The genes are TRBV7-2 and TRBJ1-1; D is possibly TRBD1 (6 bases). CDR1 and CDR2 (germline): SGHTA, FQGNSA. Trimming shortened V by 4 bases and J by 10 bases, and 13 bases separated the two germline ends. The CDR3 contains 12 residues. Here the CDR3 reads CASSWRQDRAFF. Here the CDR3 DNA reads TGTGCCAGCAGCTGGAGACAGGATCGAGCTTTCTTT.

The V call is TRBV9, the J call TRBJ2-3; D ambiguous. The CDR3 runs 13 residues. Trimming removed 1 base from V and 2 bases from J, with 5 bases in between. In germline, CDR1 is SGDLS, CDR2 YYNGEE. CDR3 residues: CASSVLNTDTQYF. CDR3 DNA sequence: TGTGCCAGCAGCGTACTAAACACAGATACGCAGTATTTT.

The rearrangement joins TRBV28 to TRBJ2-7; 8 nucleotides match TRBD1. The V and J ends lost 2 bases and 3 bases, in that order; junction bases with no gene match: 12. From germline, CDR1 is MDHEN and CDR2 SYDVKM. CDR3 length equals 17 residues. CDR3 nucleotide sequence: TGTGCCAGCAGTTTACGTGACAGGGGTCACGTCATCTACGAGCAGTACTTC. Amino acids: CASSLRDRGHVIYEQYF.

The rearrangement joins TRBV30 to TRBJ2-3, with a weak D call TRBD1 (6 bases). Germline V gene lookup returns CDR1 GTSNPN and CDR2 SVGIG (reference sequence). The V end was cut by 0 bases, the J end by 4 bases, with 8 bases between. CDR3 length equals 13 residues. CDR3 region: CAWSVQGADTQYF. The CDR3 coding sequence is TGTGCCTGGAGTGTACAGGGTGCAGATACGCAGTATTTT.